These 2 T cell receptor beta chains originate from one sample sequenced in a study of OX40 agonist ivuxolimab in advanced cancers. Sequencing used immunoSEQ multiplex PCR; TCRdb keeps in-frame clones, though not all of them. The table lists around 60,000 clones, roughly 80% of them singletons. Material: CD4+ or CD8+ T cells sorted from blood, obtained in a trial of the OX40 agonist ivuxolimab. These receptors were obtained from an adult with an advanced solid tumor such as melanoma, head and neck, liver or kidney cancer.

This clone was observed a few times. This chain connects TRBV5-4 to TRBJ1-1; 8 bases fit TRBD1. This CDR3 region has 19 residues. J gave up 2 bases and V 4 bases, and 19 bases lay outside the gene matches. Looked up from germline, CDR1 is SGHNT and CDR2 is YYREEE (reference sequence). CDR3 sequence: CASSVGSGGGSWINTEAFF. In DNA form, the CDR3 reads TGTGCCAGCAGCGTGGGATCAGGGGGCGGTAGTTGGATCAACACTGAAGCTTTCTTT.

This clone appeared once. The chain combines TRBV7-6 with TRBJ2-3, with D perhaps TRBD2 (5 bases). V was pared by 1 base and J by 1 base, with 9 bases between. The CDR3 extends over 15 amino acids. CDR1 SGHVS and CDR2 FNYEAQ come from the germline V gene. The CDR3 region has the DNA TGTGCCAGCAGCTTAGGAGCACTAGGCACAGATACGCAGTATTTT. Its protein product is CASSLGALGTDTQYF.